This T cell receptor (beta chain) was documented in a study of human T cells and chemical hapten exposure. The overall study: The study enrolled mostly female patients with alopecia areata, totalis or universalis. Mainly, slight library volume differences in the pool made TCR yields vary.

This clonotype was counted ten times or more. Sample time point: patch test 2, 6 weeks after DPC sensitization. Treatment here: therapeutic diphenylcyclopropenone sensitization with weekly scalp DPC. Blood was drawn before each patch test was applied. How the authors handled the data: Per sample, the median was 95,638 TCRs, with values from about 24,000 to 680,000. TCRdb recomputed calls from the RACE reads with MiXCR, one row per CDR3 protein. The V and J calls, along with clone size, are taken from TCRdb and not from the paper's own processing. This table holds 330,000 or so distinct CDR3 sequences, around 6% found once. Trimming left V 1 base short and J 0 bases short, with 7 bases between. The CDR3 extends over 14 amino acids. Germline assignment: CDR1 DFQATT and CDR2 SNEGSKA (reference sequence).

The material was whole blood, obtained in connection with sensitization to the hapten diphenylcyclopropenone (DPC). The TCR originated in a young woman with alopecia areata. Some clones in this sample may be carry-over from other donors' samples. This chain uses TRBV20-1 with TRBJ1-3; the D gene is possibly TRBD1 (5 bases). This chain's CDR3 is CSARAGGSGNTIYF. The DNA for the CDR3 is TGCAGTGCTAGAGCTGGGGGCTCTGGAAACACCATATATTTT.